A single sample is the source of the 7 T cell receptor beta chains below, sequenced in a study of cytotoxic CD8 clonotypes in ibrutinib-treated CLL. Using immunoSEQ multiplex PCR, the repertoire was profiled, and TCRdb retains in-frame clones only, with some absent. The top ten hold 9.5% to 15% of the sample, which has roughly 130,000 clones, about four fifths seen once. This specimen was PBMCs, taken after 12 months of ibrutinib treatment. The origin of the receptors is a human donor with chronic lymphocytic leukemia.

Remarks on this clone: A junction end diverges from the germline sequence, so it may reflect a read error. The chain combines TRBV7-7 with TRBJ2-3; D perhaps matches TRBD2 (5 bases). CDR1 SSHAT and CDR2 FNYEAQ come from the germline V gene (reference sequence). This CDR3 has 13 amino acids. The DNA of the CDR3 is TGTGCTAGCAGCCCGGACTTCACAGATACGCAGTATTTT. Protein product: CASSPDFTDTQYF.

The chain combines TRBV18 with TRBJ2-5, with a weak D call TRBD2 (5 bases). Looked up from germline, CDR1 is KGHSH and CDR2 is LQKENI. The germline V and J ends were trimmed by 0 bases and 2 bases, with 10 bases remaining between them. This CDR3 contains 15 residues. The CDR3 sequence: CASSPPLADQETQYF. The DNA of the CDR3 is TGTGCCAGCTCACCACCCCTAGCAGATCAAGAGACCCAGTACTTC.

This CDR3 reads CATSRDKTGTYEQYF. In nucleotides, the CDR3 is TGTGCCACCAGCAGAGATAAAACAGGGACCTACGAGCAGTACTTC. This chain links TRBV15 with TRBJ2-7; D is perhaps TRBD1 (6 bases). The CDR3 has 15 amino acids. Germline CDR1 LNHNV, CDR2 YYDKDF (reference sequence). Trimming removed 0 bases at V and 2 bases at J, with 11 bases between.

V and J are TRBV25-1 and TRBJ2-7; weak D call: TRBD2 (5 bases). CDR3 length: 13 amino acids. Germline CDR1 MGHDK, CDR2 SYGVNS. The V and J ends lost 7 bases and 6 bases respectively, with 16 bases between them. The CDR3: CASNPASGIEQYF. CDR3 nucleotide sequence: TGTGCCAGCAACCCAGCGTCGGGAATCGAGCAGTACTTC.

V and J are TRBV27 and TRBJ1-4; D is ambiguous. Germline-derived CDR1 and CDR2 are MNHEY and SMNVEV (reference sequence). The CDR3 extends over 15 amino acids. Trimming removed 5 bases at V and 0 bases at J, with 10 bases between. CDR3: CASSTKYATNEKLFF. As DNA, the CDR3 is TGTGCCAGCAGTACAAAGTATGCAACTAATGAAAAACTGTTTTTT.

The chain links TRBV11-3 to TRBJ1-1; D is ambiguous. The CDR3 loop spans 13 amino acids. Between the trimmed V and J ends, which lost 5 bases and 2 bases, there was a span of 9 bases. Germline V gene lookup returns CDR1 SGHNT and CDR2 YENEEA. The CDR3 coding sequence is TGTGCCAGCAGCAACGGATTAAACACTGAAGCTTTCTTT. It yields the protein CASSNGLNTEAFF.

The chain recombines TRBV29-1 with TRBJ2-7; 12 nucleotides line up with TRBD2. Trimming took 7 bases from V and 2 from J; bases not matched to a gene: 9. CDR3 length: 15 amino acids. Germline assignment: CDR1 SQVTM and CDR2 ANQGSEA. The CDR3 DNA reads TGCAGCGCTTTAAAGACTAGCGGGAGCCCCTACGAGCAGTACTTC. It translates to CSALKTSGSPYEQYF.